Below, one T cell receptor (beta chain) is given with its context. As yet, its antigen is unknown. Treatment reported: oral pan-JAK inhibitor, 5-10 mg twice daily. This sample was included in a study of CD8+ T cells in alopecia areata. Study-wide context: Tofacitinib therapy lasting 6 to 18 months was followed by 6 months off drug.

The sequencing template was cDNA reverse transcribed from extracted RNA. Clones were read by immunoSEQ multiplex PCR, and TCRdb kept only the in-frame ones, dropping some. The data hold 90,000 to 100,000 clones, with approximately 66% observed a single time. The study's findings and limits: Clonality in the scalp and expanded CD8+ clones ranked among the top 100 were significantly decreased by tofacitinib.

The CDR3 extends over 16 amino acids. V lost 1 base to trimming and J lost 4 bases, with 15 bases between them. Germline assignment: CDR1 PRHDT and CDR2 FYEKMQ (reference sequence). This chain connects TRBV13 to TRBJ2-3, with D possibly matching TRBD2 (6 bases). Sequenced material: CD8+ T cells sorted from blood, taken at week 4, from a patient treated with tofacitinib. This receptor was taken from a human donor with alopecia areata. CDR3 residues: CASSLEEGQRPDTQYF. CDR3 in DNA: TGTGCCAGCAGCTTAGAGGAGGGTCAGCGGCCAGATACGCAGTATTTT.